This T cell receptor beta chain is drawn from a study of blood T cell repertoires in COVID-19. Study at large: Sites in the United States, Italy and Spain provided acute and convalescent COVID-19 samples. T cells, B-cell-depleted T cells, or PBMCs supplied cDNA or gDNA.

The V and J ends lost 3 bases and 7 bases, in that order; junction bases with no gene match: 2. Germline-derived CDR1 and CDR2 are SGHAT and FQNNGV. CDR3 length: 12 amino acids. Original methodology: Estimated nucleated cell counts came from reference gene primer amplification. The repertoire was sequenced with immunoSEQ multiplex PCR; TCRdb's copy has only in-frame clones and lacks some. The D gene and trimming were derived from the DNA, and the V and J assignments and clone size from that table. This table holds fewer than 85,000 clones, 90% to 95% found once. The rearrangement joins TRBV11-2 to TRBJ1-1; 7 bases fit TRBD1. The TCR comes from a human donor in a cohort sampled during active COVID-19. The sample consisted of peripheral blood. The CDR3 DNA follows: TGTGCCAGCAGCTTCCGGACAGGTGAAGCTTTCTTT. This gives the protein CASSFRTGEAFF. The full variable domain, its missing parts supplied by reference TRBV11-2 and TRBJ1-1, is EAGVAQSPRYKIIEKRQSVAFWCNPISGHATLYWYQQILGQGPKLLIQFQNNGVVDDSQLPKDRFSAERLKGVDSTLKIQPAKLEDSAVYLCASSFRTGEAFFGQGTRLTVV.